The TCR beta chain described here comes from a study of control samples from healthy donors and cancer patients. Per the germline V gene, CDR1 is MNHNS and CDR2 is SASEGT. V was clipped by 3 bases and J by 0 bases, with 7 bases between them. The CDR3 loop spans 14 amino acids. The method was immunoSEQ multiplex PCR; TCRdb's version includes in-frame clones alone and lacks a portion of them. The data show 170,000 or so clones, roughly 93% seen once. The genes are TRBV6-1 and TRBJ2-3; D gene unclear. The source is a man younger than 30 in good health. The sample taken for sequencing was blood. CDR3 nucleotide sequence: TGTGCCAGCAGTGAGTACACTAGCACAGATACGCAGTATTTT. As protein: CASSEYTSTDTQYF.